This is a list of T cell receptor beta chains from one sample in a study of Ad26.COV2.S vaccination and SARS-CoV-2 variants. Libraries were prepared by immunoSEQ multiplex PCR; TCRdb keeps only in-frame clonotypes and omits some of them. The sample holds 400,000 to 450,000 clones, 90% seen once. The specimen was peripheral blood, collected in a trial of Ad26.COV2.S vaccine versus placebo. These receptors were taken from a person between 18 and 65 years old who received the Ad26.COV2.S COVID-19 vaccine or a placebo. Both conserved end residues are part of each CDR3. A D gene is named only where the DNA matches it firmly.

>15|TRBJ2-3|.|TRBV5-6
CASSLEGRSTDTQYF
TGTGCCAGCAGCTTGGAAGGCCGGAGCACAGATACGCAGTATTTT
>12|TRBJ1-5|.|TRBV30
CAWSSTAQPQHF
TGTGCCTGGAGTTCCACAGCTCAGCCCCAGCATTTT
>17|TRBJ1-5|TRBD1|TRBV7-2
CASSLVGTGHSNQPQHF
TGTGCCAGCAGCTTAGTAGGGACAGGACATAGCAATCAGCCCCAGCATTTT
>16|TRBJ2-1|TRBD2|TRBV13
CASSSSGRGPYNEQFF
TGTGCCAGCAGCTCTAGCGGGAGAGGGCCCTACAATGAGCAGTTCTTC
>14|TRBJ1-5|.|TRBV6-1
CASSDGGARQPQHF
TGTGCCAGCAGTGATGGGGGGGCGCGGCAGCCCCAGCATTTT
>14|TRBJ2-1|.|TRBV6-2/TRBV6-3
CASSSSSPYNEQFF
TGTGCCAGCAGTTCTTCCTCCCCTTACAATGAGCAGTTCTTC
>13|TRBJ2-2|.|TRBV27
CASSLGFIGELFF
TGTGCCAGCAGTTTAGGGTTTATCGGGGAGCTGTTTTTT
>14|TRBJ2-7|.|TRBV28
CASIPGTAAYEQYF
TGTGCCAGCATTCCCGGGACGGCAGCCTACGAGCAGTACTTC
>11|TRBJ2-4|.|TRBV28
CASSFGGIQYF
TGTGCCAGCAGTTTCGGCGGCATTCAGTACTTC
>16|TRBJ1-5|.|TRBV14
CASSQRLTGFNQPQHF
TGTGCCAGCAGCCAAAGGTTGACTGGATTTAATCAGCCCCAGCATTTT